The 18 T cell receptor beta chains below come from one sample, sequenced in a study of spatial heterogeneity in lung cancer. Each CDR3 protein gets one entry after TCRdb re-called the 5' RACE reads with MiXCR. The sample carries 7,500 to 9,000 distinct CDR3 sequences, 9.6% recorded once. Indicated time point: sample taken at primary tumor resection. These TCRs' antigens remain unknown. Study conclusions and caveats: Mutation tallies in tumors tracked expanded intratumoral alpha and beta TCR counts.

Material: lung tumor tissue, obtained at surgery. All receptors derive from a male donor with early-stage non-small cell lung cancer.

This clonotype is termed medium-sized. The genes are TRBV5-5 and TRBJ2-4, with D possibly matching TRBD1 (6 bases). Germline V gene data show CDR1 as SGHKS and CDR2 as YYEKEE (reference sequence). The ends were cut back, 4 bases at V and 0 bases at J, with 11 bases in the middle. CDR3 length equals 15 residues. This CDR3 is CASSGGHLAKNIQYF. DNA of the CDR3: TGTGCCAGCAGCGGGGGACATTTAGCCAAAAACATTCAGTACTTC.

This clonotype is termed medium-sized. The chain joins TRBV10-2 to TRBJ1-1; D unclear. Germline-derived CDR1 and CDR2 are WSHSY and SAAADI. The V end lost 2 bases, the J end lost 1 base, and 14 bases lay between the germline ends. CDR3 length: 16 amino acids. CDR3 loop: CASSEELRGRNTEAFF. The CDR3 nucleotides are TGCGCCAGCAGTGAGGAATTACGGGGAAGGAACACTGAAGCTTTCTTT.

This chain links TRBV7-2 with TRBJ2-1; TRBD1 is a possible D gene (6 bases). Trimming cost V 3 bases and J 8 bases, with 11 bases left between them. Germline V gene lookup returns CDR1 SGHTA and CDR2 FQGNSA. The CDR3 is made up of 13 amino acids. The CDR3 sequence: CASSFSRGDEQFF. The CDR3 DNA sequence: TGTGCCAGCAGCTTCTCCAGGGGTGATGAGCAGTTCTTC. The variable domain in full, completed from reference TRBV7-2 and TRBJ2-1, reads GAGVSQSPSNKVTEKGKDVELRCDPISGHTALYWYRQSLGQGLEFLIYFQGNSAPDKSGLPSDRFSAERTGGSVSTLTIQRTQQEDSAVYLCASSFSRGDEQFFGPGTRLTVL.

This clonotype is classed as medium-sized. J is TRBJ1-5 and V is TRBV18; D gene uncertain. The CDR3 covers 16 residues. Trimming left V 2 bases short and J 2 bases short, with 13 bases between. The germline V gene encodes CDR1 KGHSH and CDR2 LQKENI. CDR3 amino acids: CASSPGRVGGNQPQHF. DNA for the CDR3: TGTGCCAGCTCACCAGGCCGGGTAGGCGGCAATCAGCCCCAGCATTTT. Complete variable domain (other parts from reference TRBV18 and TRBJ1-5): NAGVMQNPRHLVRRRGQEARLRCSPMKGHSHVYWYRQLPEEGLKFMVYLQKENIIDESGMPKERFSAEFPKEGPSILRIQQVVRGDSAAYFCASSPGRVGGNQPQHFGDGTRLSIL.

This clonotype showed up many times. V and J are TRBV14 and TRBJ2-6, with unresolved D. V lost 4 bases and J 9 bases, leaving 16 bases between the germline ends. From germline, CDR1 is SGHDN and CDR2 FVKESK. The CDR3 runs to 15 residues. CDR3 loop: CASSLSNPGHNVLTF. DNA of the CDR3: TGTGCCAGCAGCCTATCCAATCCGGGCCACAACGTCCTGACTTTC.

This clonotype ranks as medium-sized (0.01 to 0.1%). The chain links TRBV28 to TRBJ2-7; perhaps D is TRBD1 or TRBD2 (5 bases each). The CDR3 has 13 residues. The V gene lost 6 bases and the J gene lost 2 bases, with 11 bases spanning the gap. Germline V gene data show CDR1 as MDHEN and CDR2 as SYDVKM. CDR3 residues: CASRGTVTYEQYV. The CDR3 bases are TGTGCCAGCAGAGGGACGGTTACCTACGAGCAGTACGTC.

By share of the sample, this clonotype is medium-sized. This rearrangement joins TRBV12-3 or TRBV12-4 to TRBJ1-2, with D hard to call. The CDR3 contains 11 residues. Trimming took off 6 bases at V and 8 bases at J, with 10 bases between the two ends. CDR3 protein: CASSQLKGYTF. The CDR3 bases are TGTGCCAGCAGCCAGCTGAAGGGCTACACCTTC.

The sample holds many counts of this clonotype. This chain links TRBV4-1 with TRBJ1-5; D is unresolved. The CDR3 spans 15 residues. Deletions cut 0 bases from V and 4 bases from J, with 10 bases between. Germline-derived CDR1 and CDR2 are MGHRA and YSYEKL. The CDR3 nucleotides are TGCGCCAGCAGCCAAGATCCCGGGATAAATCAGCCCCAGCATTTT. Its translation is CASSQDPGINQPQHF.

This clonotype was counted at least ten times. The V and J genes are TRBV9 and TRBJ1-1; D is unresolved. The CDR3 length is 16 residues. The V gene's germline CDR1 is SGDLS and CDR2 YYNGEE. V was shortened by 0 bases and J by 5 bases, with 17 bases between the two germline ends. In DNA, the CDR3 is TGTGCCAGCAGCGTAGAAGCCTGGCAGCTGGGGACTGAAGCTTTCTTT. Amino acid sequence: CASSVEAWQLGTEAFF.

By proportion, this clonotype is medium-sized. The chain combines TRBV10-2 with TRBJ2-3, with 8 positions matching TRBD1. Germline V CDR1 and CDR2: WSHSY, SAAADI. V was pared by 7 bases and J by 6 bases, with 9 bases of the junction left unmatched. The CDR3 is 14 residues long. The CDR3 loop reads CASTPSDRADTQYF. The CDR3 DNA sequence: TGCGCCAGCACTCCCTCGGACAGGGCCGATACGCAGTATTTT.

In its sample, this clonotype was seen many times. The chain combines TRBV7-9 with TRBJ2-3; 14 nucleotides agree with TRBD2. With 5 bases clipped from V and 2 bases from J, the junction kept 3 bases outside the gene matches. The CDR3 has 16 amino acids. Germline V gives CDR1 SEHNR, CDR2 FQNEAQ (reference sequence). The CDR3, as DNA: TGTGCCAGCAGCCCGGGACTAGCGGGAGTCACAGATACGCAGTATTTT. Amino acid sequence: CASSPGLAGVTDTQYF.

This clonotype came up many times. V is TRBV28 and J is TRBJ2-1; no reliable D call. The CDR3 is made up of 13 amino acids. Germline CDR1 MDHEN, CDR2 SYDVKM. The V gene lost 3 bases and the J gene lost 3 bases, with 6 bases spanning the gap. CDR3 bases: TGTGCCAGCAGTTTTCCCCTCTACAATGAGCAGTTCTTC. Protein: CASSFPLYNEQFF. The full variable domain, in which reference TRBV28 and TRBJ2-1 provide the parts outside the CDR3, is DVKVTQSSRYLVKRTGEKVFLECVQDMDHENMFWYRQDPGLGLRLIYFSYDVKMKEKGDIPEGYSVSREKKERFSLILESASTNQTSMYLCASSFPLYNEQFFGPGTRLTVL.

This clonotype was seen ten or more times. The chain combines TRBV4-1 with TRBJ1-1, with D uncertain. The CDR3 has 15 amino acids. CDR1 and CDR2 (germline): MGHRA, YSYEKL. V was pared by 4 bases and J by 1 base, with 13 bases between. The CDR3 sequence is CASSPTIGRNTEAFF. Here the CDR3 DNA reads TGCGCCAGCAGCCCCACGATCGGACGGAACACTGAAGCTTTCTTT.

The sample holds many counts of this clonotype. The CDR3 spells CASQGTGNTIYF. In DNA form, the CDR3 reads TGTGCCTCCCAGGGGACTGGAAACACCATATATTTT. This sequence joins TRBV25-1 and TRBJ1-3, with D possibly matching TRBD1 (6 bases). Looked up from germline, CDR1 is MGHDK and CDR2 is SYGVNS. V lost 11 bases and J lost 2, with 10 bases in between. The CDR3 has 12 amino acids.

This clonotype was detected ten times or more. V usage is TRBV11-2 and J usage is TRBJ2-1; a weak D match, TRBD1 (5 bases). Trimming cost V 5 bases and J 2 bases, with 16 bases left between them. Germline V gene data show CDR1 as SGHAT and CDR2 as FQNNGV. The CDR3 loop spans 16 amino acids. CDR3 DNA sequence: TGTGCCAGCAGCGGCGGACACGAACCAACCTACAATGAGCAGTTCTTC. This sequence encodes CASSGGHEPTYNEQFF.

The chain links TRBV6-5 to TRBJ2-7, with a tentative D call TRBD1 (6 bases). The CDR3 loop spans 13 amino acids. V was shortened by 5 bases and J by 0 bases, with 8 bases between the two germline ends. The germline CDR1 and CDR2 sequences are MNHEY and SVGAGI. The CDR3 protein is CASSRGGSYEQYF. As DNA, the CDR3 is TGTGCCAGCAGTAGAGGGGGCTCCTACGAGCAGTACTTC.

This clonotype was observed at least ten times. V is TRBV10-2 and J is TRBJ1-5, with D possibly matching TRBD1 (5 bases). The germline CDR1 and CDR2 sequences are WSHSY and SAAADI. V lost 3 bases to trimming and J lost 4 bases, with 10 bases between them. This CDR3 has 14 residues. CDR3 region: CASSEGHMNQPQHF. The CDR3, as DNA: TGCGCCAGCAGTGAAGGACATATGAATCAGCCCCAGCATTTT.

The CDR3 bases are TGTGCCAGCAGCTTAGCGGCGTCAACTAATGAAAAACTGTTTTTT. Residues: CASSLAASTNEKLFF. The chain carries TRBV7-2 and TRBJ1-4; D is unresolved. CDR3 length: 15 amino acids. Trimming took 0 bases from V and 0 from J, leaving 5 bases between them. CDR1 is SGHTA, CDR2 FQGNSA, per germline.